The rows below give T cell receptor beta chains drawn from one sample of a study of beta chain features in type 1 diabetes. This table comes from immunoSEQ multiplex PCR, and its TCRdb copy is limited to in-frame clones, with some not included. In the table there are 200,000 to 300,000 clones, 25% to 35% of which are singletons. Sequenced input: central memory CD4+ T cells from blood. The receptors shown here come from a man aged 25-45 years in good health. The CDR3 runs from the conserved cysteine through the conserved F or W. Each record gives: J gene, V gene, CDR3 protein.

TRBJ1-1,TRBV18,CASSNMNTEAFF
TRBJ2-2,TRBV30,CAWRTQGNTGELFF
TRBJ2-5,TRBV10-1,CASSETNPPTGTQYF
TRBJ2-7,TRBV21-1,CASDRRDGTYEQYF
TRBJ2-1,TRBV15,CATSRASRVGNEQFF
TRBJ1-1,TRBV18,CASSPPMGTEAFF
TRBJ2-7,TRBV5-1,CASSSPGQGSYEQYF
TRBJ2-5,TRBV7-9,CASSSGEQGAETQYF
TRBJ2-5,TRBV5-4,CASSLAGGSETQYF
TRBJ2-3,TRBV6-1,CASSEDGLAGTDTQYF
TRBJ2-1,TRBV29-1,CSVTSYNEQFF
TRBJ2-3,TRBV19,CASIAQGADTQYF
TRBJ2-7,TRBV2,CASTPPDGYEQYF
TRBJ2-2,TRBV30,CAWSPSGELFF
TRBJ2-1,TRBV5-4,CASSFSGGSYNEQFF
TRBJ2-5,TRBV7-2,CASSIPSGETQYF
TRBJ2-7,TRBV19,CASSISDGTYEQYF
TRBJ2-1,TRBV15,CATLSGLGSYNEQFF
TRBJ2-2,TRBV7-6,CASSLSTRANTGELFF
TRBJ2-3,TRBV9,CASSGSGRAEDTQYF
TRBJ1-2,TRBV2,CASRPGQGNYGYTF
TRBJ2-3,TRBV7-2,CASSLSPTDTQYF